This TCR beta chain was recovered during a study of early T cells in non-severe SARS-CoV-2 infection. Study-level information: Sequencing was performed on bulk RNA from unsorted whole blood, leaving chains unpaired.

The study's findings and limits: Anti-spike CD8 specificities were favored by VDJdb matching, whose results missed private and CD4 specificities.

V was cut by 6 bases and J by 0 bases, with 8 bases left in between. This CDR3 comprises 14 residues. Germline loops: CDR1 MNHEY, CDR2 SMNVEV (reference sequence). There are a few counts of this clonotype. No antigen is known for it. Each single cDNA molecule received a unique molecular identifier. TCRdb itself ran the 5' RACE reads through MiXCR, one entry per CDR3 protein. The table lists more than 50,000 distinct CDR3 sequences, roughly 13% of them singletons. The genes are TRBV27 and TRBJ1-4, with D unresolved. The source material was whole blood. This receptor was obtained from an adult who was a healthcare worker with PCR-confirmed SARS-CoV-2 infection or an uninfected control (not recorded which). The CDR3 DNA follows: TGTGCCAGCAGCGTACTAGCAACTAATGAAAAACTGTTTTTT. This encodes CASSVLATNEKLFF.